These T cell receptor beta chains were read from a single sample in a study of blood T cell repertoires in COVID-19. This table comes from immunoSEQ multiplex PCR, and its TCRdb copy is limited to in-frame clones, with some not included. The sample consists of about 140,000 clones, around 88% of them appearing once. Material for sequencing was peripheral blood. Source of these receptors: a human donor in a cohort sampled during active COVID-19. Both conserved end residues are part of each CDR3. A D gene is named only where the DNA matches it firmly. Clone size is not always given. Where it is, it says once, few, many or a class for expanded clones.

TRBJ1-1	.	TRBV27	.	TGTGCCAGCAGCTTCACAGCAATGAACACTGAAGCTTTCTTT	CASSFTAMNTEAFF
TRBJ1-3	.	TRBV6-5	.	TGTGCCAGCAGTTACTCCGGACTGTACTCTGGAAACACCATATATTTT	CASSYSGLYSGNTIYF
TRBJ1-3	.	TRBV19	.	TGTGCCAGTAGTATAGATACAGGGAAGGGGTCTGGAAACACTATATATTTT	CASSIDTGKGSGNTIYF
TRBJ1-3	.	TRBV9	once	TGTGCCAGCAGCGTAGATGCAGGCGTCGGAAACACCATATATTTT	CASSVDAGVGNTIYF
TRBJ2-5	TRBD2	TRBV5-1	.	TGCGCCAGCAGCCAAGGACTAGCGGGGGGCGGGTTCGGGGAGACCCAGTACTTC	CASSQGLAGGGFGETQYF
TRBJ2-7	.	TRBV5-4	.	TGTGCCAGCAGCTTGGACGGCTACGAGCAGTACTTC	CASSLDGYEQYF
TRBJ2-1	TRBD2	TRBV10-2	.	TGCGCCAGCAGTGAGGGGACTAGCGGGGGCAATGAGCAGTTCTTC	CASSEGTSGGNEQFF
TRBJ2-7	.	TRBV6-1	.	TGTGCCAGCAGTGAACCAGGGCCCTCCTACGAGCAGTACTTC	CASSEPGPSYEQYF
TRBJ1-2	.	TRBV18	once	TGTGCCAGCTCACCTCTTCACGAGGACAGAGGCTACACCTTC	CASSPLHEDRGYTF
TRBJ1-4	.	TRBV7-9	.	TGTGCCAGCAGCTTACGGGGGGCAGATGAAAAACTGTTTTTT	CASSLRGADEKLFF
TRBJ2-1	.	TRBV6-5	.	TGTGCCAGCAGTTCGCTAGGCGCGGGCTACAATGAGCAGTTCTTC	CASSSLGAGYNEQFF
TRBJ2-5	.	TRBV6-5	few	TGTGCCAGCGAACTGTACCAAGAGACCCAGTACTTC	CASELYQETQYF
TRBJ1-3	.	TRBV7-2	once	TGTGCAGCACAGGTCGGTCCAGGAAACACCATATATTTT	CAAQVGPGNTIYF
TRBJ2-5	TRBD1	TRBV13	.	TGTGCCAGCAGCTTCGCCGGGGGACAGGGCTTGGAGACCCAGTACTTC	CASSFAGGQGLETQYF
TRBJ1-4	TRBD1	TRBV3-1/TRBV3-2	.	TGTGCCAGCGCCCCCAGCCGACAGGGGTATGAAAAACTGTTTTTT	CASAPSRQGYEKLFF
TRBJ2-5	TRBD2	TRBV4-2	.	TGTGCCAGCAGCCACGCGGGGGGGGAAGAGACCCAGTACTTC	CASSHAGGEETQYF
TRBJ2-7	TRBD2	TRBV7-9	once	TGTGCCAGCAGCTTGACCGGACTAGCTCCAGGGGAGCAGTACTTC	CASSLTGLAPGEQYF
TRBJ2-7	TRBD1	TRBV30	.	TGTGCCTGGAGTGCCCTCGACAGGGCCGAGCAGTACTTC	CAWSALDRAEQYF
TRBJ2-3	TRBD2	TRBV9	.	TGTGCCAGCAGCGCCGGGGGGGAAGATACGCAGTATTTT	CASSAGGEDTQYF
TRBJ2-7	TRBD1	TRBV10-3	.	TGTGCCATCAAGAAAAATAGGGACAGGGCCTACGAGCAGTACTTC	CAIKKNRDRAYEQYF
TRBJ1-6	.	TRBV6-6	.	TGTGCCAGCAGTTACGGGGGGATCGGCTCACCCCTCCACTTT	CASSYGGIGSPLHF
TRBJ2-7	.	TRBV18	.	TGTGCCAGCTCACCAAAGTTCGTAGGGGCAAGCGAGCAGTACTTC	CASSPKFVGASEQYF
TRBJ1-5	TRBD1	TRBV18	.	TGTGCCAGCTCTCCAACGACAGGGGTGGCTCAGCCCCAGCATTTT	CASSPTTGVAQPQHF
TRBJ2-2	.	TRBV7-9	.	TGTGCCAGCAGCTTAAACAGGGACACGAACACCGGGGAGCTGTTTTTT	CASSLNRDTNTGELFF
TRBJ1-1	.	TRBV5-1	.	TGCGCCAGCAGCTTGGGCGGAATGAACACTGAAGCTTTCTTT	CASSLGGMNTEAFF
TRBJ2-2	.	TRBV21-1	once	TGTGCCAGCAGCCCCTTTGCAGGTAGTAAAACCGGGGAGCTGTTTTTT	CASSPFAGSKTGELFF
TRBJ1-1	.	TRBV11-3	.	TGTGCCAGCAGCTATCAGGAGAACACTGAAGCTTTCTTT	CASSYQENTEAFF
TRBJ1-6	TRBD1	TRBV25-1	.	TGTGCCAGCAGTGAATGGGGACAGGGCGATTCACCCCTCCACTTT	CASSEWGQGDSPLHF
TRBJ2-1	TRBD2	TRBV10-3	.	TGTGCCATCAGTGTTGGCGGGGGGTGGGCTGAGCAGTTCTTC	CAISVGGGWAEQFF
TRBJ1-5	.	TRBV19	.	TGTGCCAGTAGTATCTCGGGGGATCAGCCCCAGCATTTT	CASSISGDQPQHF
TRBJ2-3	.	TRBV18	.	TGTGCCAGCTCACCAGCTTACGTAGGGGAGGGCACAGATACGCAGTATTTT	CASSPAYVGEGTDTQYF
TRBJ1-4	.	TRBV3-1/TRBV3-2	.	TGTGCCAGCAGCCAAGATTTTTCGGGGGTGTCAGTTGGTGAAAAACTGTTTTTT	CASSQDFSGVSVGEKLFF
TRBJ2-7	TRBD1	TRBV7-9	.	TGTGCCAGCAGCTTAGATCGGACAGGGGTCTTTCGGACCTACGAGCAGTACTTC	CASSLDRTGVFRTYEQYF
TRBJ1-3	TRBD1	TRBV6-2/TRBV6-3	.	TGTGCCAGCAGTTACGTCCGGGACAGGGTGGACACCATATATTTT	CASSYVRDRVDTIYF
TRBJ2-3	TRBD1	TRBV7-6	once	TGTGCCAGCAGCCTAAGGACAGGGGGCCCAGATACGCAGTATTTT	CASSLRTGGPDTQYF
TRBJ1-1	TRBD1	TRBV27	.	TGTGCCAGCAGTGGGACAGTGATGAACACTGAAGCTTTCTTT	CASSGTVMNTEAFF
TRBJ2-2	.	TRBV6-4	.	TGTGCCACCTCAAAGGGGTTTCCAGGCGGGGAGCTGTTTTTT	CATSKGFPGGELFF
TRBJ2-7	.	TRBV5-1	.	TGCGCCAGCAGCTCGCCCCCGGGTTACGAGCAGTACTTC	CASSSPPGYEQYF
TRBJ1-1	.	TRBV11-2	.	TGTGCCAGCAGCTTGGGCAGGGCGGCCACTGAAGCTTTCTTT	CASSLGRAATEAFF
TRBJ2-7	.	TRBV2	.	TGTGCCAGCACGGACAGCTCCTACGAGCAGTACTTC	CASTDSSYEQYF
TRBJ1-1	.	TRBV4-2	.	TGTGCCAGCAGCCAAGAGGGGACACCTTCTATGAACACTGAAGCTTTCTTT	CASSQEGTPSMNTEAFF
TRBJ2-4	.	TRBV19	.	TGTGCCAGTAGTATAGCCCCCGGGGGGCCCAAAAACATTCAGTACTTC	CASSIAPGGPKNIQYF
TRBJ2-5	TRBD2	TRBV3-1/TRBV3-2	.	TGTGCCAGCAGCCCTGGACTAGCGGGGGGCCGGGAGACCCAGTACTTC	CASSPGLAGGRETQYF
TRBJ2-7	TRBD2	TRBV6-5	.	TGTGCCAGCAGTTCATCGGGACTCACTAGCGGGGAGCAGTACTTC	CASSSSGLTSGEQYF
TRBJ1-5	.	TRBV6-5	.	TGTGCCAGCAGCAAGGCCTACAGGGCAAATCAGCCCCAGCATTTT	CASSKAYRANQPQHF
TRBJ1-1	TRBD1	TRBV5-1	.	TGCGCCAGCAGCAGAACAGGGGGGGACACTGAAGCTTTCTTT	CASSRTGGDTEAFF
TRBJ2-1	TRBD1	TRBV27	few	TGTGCCAGCAGTTCCGGGACAGGGAGCAATGAGCAGTTCTTC	CASSSGTGSNEQFF
TRBJ2-7	TRBD1	TRBV7-2	.	TGTGCCAGCAGCTACCTAGGATCGGGACAGGCTAGCTACGAGCAGTACTTC	CASSYLGSGQASYEQYF
TRBJ1-1	.	TRBV18	once	TGTGCCAGCTCACTTGGGAGAGTGAACACTGAAGCTTTCTTT	CASSLGRVNTEAFF
TRBJ2-3	TRBD2	TRBV3-1/TRBV3-2	.	TGTGCCAGCAGAGGCGGGGGGGTCGCAGATACGCAGTATTTT	CASRGGGVADTQYF
TRBJ2-1	.	TRBV19	.	TGTGCCCACGAGTACAGGGCCCCACCCCAGCAGTTCTTC	CAHEYRAPPQQFF
TRBJ1-4	.	TRBV5-6	.	TGTGCCAGCAGCCTATCTACAAACAGGGCAACTAATGAAAAACTGTTTTTT	CASSLSTNRATNEKLFF
TRBJ2-7	.	TRBV11-2	.	TGTGCCAGCAGCTTAGTCGGGGGACCCCCCTACGAGCAGTACTTC	CASSLVGGPPYEQYF
TRBJ2-1	TRBD1	TRBV18	.	TGTGCCAGCCATCACCAGGGACAGGGAATCAATGAGCAGTTCTTC	CASHHQGQGINEQFF
TRBJ2-2	.	TRBV19	.	TGTGCCAGTAGCGCCCAGGGGGGTTCGGCCACCGGGGAGCTGTTTTTT	CASSAQGGSATGELFF
TRBJ2-1	TRBD1	TRBV7-8	.	TGTGCCAGCGGGCCCCCGGGACGGGGAGGGACAGGGGGAAATGAGCAGTTCTTC	CASGPPGRGGTGGNEQFF
TRBJ1-1	TRBD1	TRBV3-1/TRBV3-2	.	TGTGCCAGCAGCCCGGGACAGGGGAGGTCTGAAGCTTTCTTT	CASSPGQGRSEAFF
TRBJ2-1	TRBD2	TRBV6-6	.	TGTGCCAGCAGGGGAGGGACTAGCGGATACAATGAGCAGTTCTTC	CASRGGTSGYNEQFF